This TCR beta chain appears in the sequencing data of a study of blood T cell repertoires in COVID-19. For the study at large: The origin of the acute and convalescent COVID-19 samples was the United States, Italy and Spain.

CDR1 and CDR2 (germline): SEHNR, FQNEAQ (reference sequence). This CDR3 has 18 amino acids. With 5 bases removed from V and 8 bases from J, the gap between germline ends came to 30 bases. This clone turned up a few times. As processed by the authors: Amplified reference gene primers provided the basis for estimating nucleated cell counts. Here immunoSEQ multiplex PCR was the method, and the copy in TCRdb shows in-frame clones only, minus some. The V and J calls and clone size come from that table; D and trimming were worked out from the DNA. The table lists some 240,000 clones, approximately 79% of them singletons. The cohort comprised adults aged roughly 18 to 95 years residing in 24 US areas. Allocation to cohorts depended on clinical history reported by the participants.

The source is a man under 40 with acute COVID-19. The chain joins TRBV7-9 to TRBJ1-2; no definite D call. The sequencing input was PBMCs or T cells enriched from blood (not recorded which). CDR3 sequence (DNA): TGTGCCAGCAGCCCAAATCGTCAGTTATCACGGACTCCTATGGGCTACACCTTC. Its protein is CASSPNRQLSRTPMGYTF. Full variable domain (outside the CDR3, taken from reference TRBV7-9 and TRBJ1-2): DTGVSQNPRHKITKRGQNVTFRCDPISEHNRLYWYRQTLGQGPEFLTYFQNEAQLEKSRLLSDRFSAERPKGSFSTLEIQRTEQGDSAMYLCASSPNRQLSRTPMGYTFGSGTRLTVV.